The clone carrying this T cell receptor (beta chain) was observed once. The sample belongs to a study of cytomegalovirus exposure and HLA in healthy donors. Trimming took 0 bases from V and 10 from J, leaving 10 bases between them. Germline values: CDR1 MNHEY, CDR2 SVGAGI. The CDR3 extends over 14 amino acids. Primers: 60 Vbeta forward and 13 Jbeta reverse. Data came from immunoSEQ multiplex PCR; TCRdb stores just in-frame clones and leaves some out. This sample has about 140,000 clones; almost 85% occur once, and the top ten carry around 9.7%. The clonotype was recovered from a woman aged 55-69 years in good health and CMV-seropositive. Sequencing input: PBMCs. The chain couples TRBV6-5 to TRBJ1-6; D remains ambiguous. The CDR3 reads CASSYSNTYSPLHF. Written as DNA, the CDR3 is TGTGCCAGCAGTTACTCTAATACATACTCACCCCTCCACTTT.